The T cell receptor beta chain described here comes from a study of control samples from healthy donors and cancer patients (TCRdb year 2020). The library was produced with the immunoSEQ multiplex PCR assay. This immuneACCESS table, as held by TCRdb, lists in-frame sequences with V and J called but not all clones. Of the missing ones, under half trace to an unresolved V gene in checked studies; the others have no known cause. Across this sample there are about 51,000 clones, with about four fifths seen only once. The ten top clones hold around 9.1% of the sample. Points on this clone: No antigen is known for it. Per-base qualities were not stored, and no clone one base away is much larger.

Sequences were obtained from blood. This TCR was sampled from a man in his 70s in good health.

The CDR3 region: CASSRSGTGNTGELFF. The nucleotides read TGCGCCAGCAGCAGATCCGGGACAGGGAACACCGGGGAGCTGTTTTTT. The chain is assembled from TRBV5-1 and TRBJ2-2, with 8 middle bases fitting TRBD1. CDR1 and CDR2 are read off the germline V gene as SGHRS and YFSETQ. Germline trimming: 4 bases from V, 1 base from J; junction bases outside gene matches: 6. The CDR3 runs 16 residues from the cysteine to the phenylalanine. Kept here is only the CDR3 DNA, which spans 48 bases and is read in frame from base 1.